The source of this T cell receptor beta chain is a study of OX40 agonist ivuxolimab in advanced cancers. The method was immunoSEQ multiplex PCR; TCRdb's version includes in-frame clones alone and lacks a portion of them. The table shows about 79,000 clones, with roughly 90% occurring only once. The CDR3 totals 17 residues. The germline V gene encodes CDR1 MGHRA and CDR2 YSYEKL. Trimming removed 1 base at V and 1 base at J, with 16 bases between. The chain couples TRBV4-1 to TRBJ1-1; D gene unclear. The source of this sequence is an adult with an advanced solid tumor such as melanoma, head and neck, liver or kidney cancer. Sequenced here: CD4+ or CD8+ T cells sorted from blood, sampled in a trial of the OX40 agonist ivuxolimab. CDR3 protein: CASSQGFIGGWNTEAFF. Written as DNA, the CDR3 is TGCGCCAGCAGCCAAGGTTTTATCGGCGGTTGGAACACTGAAGCTTTCTTT.